A single sample gave rise to the 26 T cell receptor beta chains below, sequenced in a study of blood T cell repertoires in COVID-19. TCRdb's copy holds only in-frame clones and misses some; the assay was immunoSEQ multiplex PCR. The sample consists of about 190,000 clones, around 79% of them appearing once. The sequenced sample was peripheral blood. The source is a woman between 65 and 79 years old with acute or convalescent COVID-19.

The chain joins TRBV24-1 to TRBJ1-2; tentative D call: TRBD1 (5 bases). The CDR3 length is 14 residues. The V end was cut by 3 bases, the J end by 8 bases, with 15 bases between. Germline V CDR1 and CDR2: KGHDR, SFDVKD. CDR3 protein: CATSDETAGRGYTF. CDR3 DNA: TGTGCCACCAGTGATGAAACTGCAGGGCGCGGCTACACCTTC.

The V and J genes are TRBV6-5 and TRBJ1-6, with D maybe TRBD1 (6 bases). CDR3 length: 14 residues. V was clipped by 5 bases and J by 10 bases, with 15 bases between them. Germline CDR1 MNHEY, CDR2 SVGAGI. The CDR3 nucleotides read TGTGCCAGCAGTCTACTCAGGGGTGGCTCACCCCTCCACTTT. It translates to CASSLLRGGSPLHF.

V gene TRBV11-3 combines with J gene TRBJ2-1; D not certain. Germline V CDR1 and CDR2: SGHNT, YENEEA. The length of the CDR3 is 15 residues. The V end lost 4 bases, the J end lost 5 bases, and 15 bases lay between the germline ends. Here the CDR3 DNA reads TGTGCCAGCAGCTCCGGTCGCACAGCTCACAATGAGCAGTTCTTC. It yields the protein CASSSGRTAHNEQFF.

The chain recombines TRBV3-1 (or the pseudogene TRBV3-2) with TRBJ1-6, with 7 bases that match TRBD1. The CDR3 runs 15 residues. J lost 10 bases, V lost 5 bases, and 11 bases had no gene match. CDR1 and CDR2 from the germline V gene are LGHDT and YNNKEL (reference sequence). In DNA form, the CDR3 reads TGTGCCAGCAGCAGGTACCGTACAGGGGAGTCACCCCTCCACTTT. Its protein is CASSRYRTGESPLHF.

The chain employs TRBV24-1 and TRBJ1-2; tentatively, D is TRBD1 (5 bases). The CDR3 has 16 residues. Trimming removed 9 bases from V and 8 bases from J, with 27 bases in between. Germline values: CDR1 KGHDR, CDR2 SFDVKD. The CDR3: CATPLSHRILSMGYTF. CDR3 DNA sequence: TGTGCCACCCCCCTGTCGCACAGGATCCTTTCAATGGGCTACACCTTC.

The rearrangement links TRBV6-5 to TRBJ1-2, with TRBD1 matching 10 bases. Losses at the gene ends were 6 bases for V and 4 bases for J; bases not matched to a gene: 5. The germline V gene encodes CDR1 MNHEY and CDR2 SVGAGI. The CDR3 is 14 residues long. Here the CDR3 DNA reads TGTGCCAGCAGCCCGGACAGGGGGGGCTATGGCTACACCTTC. Translation: CASSPDRGGYGYTF.

The rearrangement joins TRBV28 to TRBJ1-6; TRBD1 might be the D (6 bases). The CDR3 has 18 amino acids. Germline CDR1 MDHEN, CDR2 SYDVKM. V was clipped by 2 bases and J by 7 bases, with 21 bases between them. The CDR3 nucleotides read TGTGCCAGCAGTTTAGGTCAGGGGTTAGGTTCCTTGAATTCACCCCTCCACTTT. Translating it yields CASSLGQGLGSLNSPLHF.

The chain carries TRBV5-6 and TRBJ1-3, with TRBD1 as a possible D gene (6 bases). This CDR3 contains 14 residues. Germline V gene lookup returns CDR1 SGHDT and CDR2 YYEEEE. Trimming removed 0 bases from V and 9 bases from J, with 13 bases in between. The CDR3 coding sequence is TGTGCCAGCAGCTTGGTCGGGGGGCCACGCACCATATATTTT. Amino acids: CASSLVGGPRTIYF.

This chain links TRBV2 with TRBJ2-2; perhaps TRBD2 as D (6 bases). The ends were cut back, 6 bases at V and 2 bases at J, with 10 bases in the middle. In germline, CDR1 is SNHLY, CDR2 FYNNEI. The CDR3 has 14 amino acids. The CDR3 nucleotides read TGTGCCAGCAGGGCGGGAAGCAACACCGGGGAGCTGTTTTTT. This encodes CASRAGSNTGELFF.

This rearrangement joins TRBV19 to TRBJ2-7; no clear D gene. Germline V CDR1 and CDR2: LNHDA, SQIVND (reference sequence). The length of the CDR3 is 12 residues. Trimming left V 5 bases short and J 4 bases short, with 9 bases between. In DNA form, the CDR3 reads TGTGCCAGTAGTCCCGACTCGTACGAGCAGTACTTC. Translating it yields CASSPDSYEQYF.

The CDR3, as DNA: TGTGCCAGCAGCCAAGATTTAGGGGGCGCGGTTCTATCAGCTTTCTTT. Amino acid sequence: CASSQDLGGAVLSAFF. This chain joins TRBV3-1 (or the pseudogene TRBV3-2) and TRBJ1-1, with 7 bases that match TRBD1. The CDR3 spans 16 residues. The ends lost 0 bases at V and 10 bases at J; junction bases unmatched: 14. CDR1 is LGHDT and CDR2 is YNNKEL in the germline V gene (reference sequence).

The chain combines TRBV7-3 with TRBJ2-2, with TRBD2 matching 10 bases. V gave up 4 bases and J gave up 0 bases; unmatched junction bases: 2. This CDR3 has 16 residues. Germline assignment: CDR1 SGHTA and CDR2 FQGTGA. DNA for the CDR3: TGTGCCAGCAGCTGGACTAGCGGACCGAACACCGGGGAGCTGTTTTTT. Protein sequence: CASSWTSGPNTGELFF.

V usage is TRBV5-6 and J usage is TRBJ2-5; 7 positions match TRBD2. Germline V lookup: CDR1 SGHDT, CDR2 YYEEEE. Unmatched junction bases numbered 12, after V lost 2 bases and J lost 5 bases. This CDR3 has 16 residues. DNA for the CDR3: TGTGCCAGCAGCTTTTGGGTCGGCGGGAGCCGGGAGACCCAGTACTTC. As protein: CASSFWVGGSRETQYF.

This chain uses TRBV5-1 with TRBJ2-7; TRBD2 is a possible D gene (5 bases). The V and J ends lost 3 bases and 1 base respectively, with 11 bases between them. Germline V gene sequence: CDR1 SGHRS, CDR2 YFSETQ. The CDR3 loop spans 14 amino acids. The CDR3 loop is CASSYDGNSYEQYF. The CDR3 DNA is TGCGCCAGCAGCTATGACGGGAATTCCTACGAGCAGTACTTC.

Only a few counts were recorded for this clone. The chain carries TRBV28 and TRBJ1-6; D not resolved. The germline V gene encodes CDR1 MDHEN and CDR2 SYDVKM. The length of the CDR3 is 11 residues. V was pared by 8 bases and J by 6 bases, with 5 bases between. The CDR3 reads CASASNSPLHF. CDR3 coding DNA: TGTGCCAGCGCTAGTAATTCACCCCTCCACTTT.

The chain links TRBV28 to TRBJ1-6; D remains ambiguous. Germline V CDR1 and CDR2: MDHEN, SYDVKM. The length of the CDR3 is 13 residues. V gave up 5 bases and J gave up 9 bases, with 11 bases separating them. The CDR3 DNA follows: TGTGCCAGCAGTAGAGGGAGCGGTTCACCCCTCCACTTT. Its protein is CASSRGSGSPLHF.

V usage is TRBV7-3 and J usage is TRBJ2-7, with TRBD2 identical over 7 bases. The ends lost 5 bases at V and 2 bases at J; junction bases unmatched: 3. The CDR3 has 13 residues. The germline V gene encodes CDR1 SGHTA and CDR2 FQGTGA. The CDR3 nucleotides read TGTGCCAGCAGCGTGGGAGGGACCTACGAGCAGTACTTC. It is translated as CASSVGGTYEQYF.

The rearrangement joins TRBV5-6 to TRBJ2-5; D unclear. This CDR3 comprises 13 residues. Trimming stripped 3 bases from V and 6 bases from J, with 12 bases between. From germline, CDR1 is SGHDT and CDR2 YYEEEE. CDR3 bases: TGTGCCAGCAGCTCCACTGGTACGCAGACCCAGTACTTC. Protein: CASSSTGTQTQYF.

The chain carries TRBV24-1 and TRBJ2-3; 11 bases fit TRBD2. V lost 3 bases, J lost 4 bases, and 8 bases stayed unmatched. This CDR3 contains 17 residues. The germline V gene encodes CDR1 KGHDR and CDR2 SFDVKD. DNA of the CDR3: TGTGCCACCAGTGATCATGGTAGCGGGAGGGCCGCAGATACGCAGTATTTT. Translated, it gives CATSDHGSGRAADTQYF.

This clone was detected only a few times. This chain links TRBV27 with TRBJ1-1; D not resolved. Germline CDR1 and CDR2: MNHEY and SMNVEV (reference sequence). This CDR3 spans 15 amino acids. V lost 4 bases, J lost 0 bases, and 12 bases lay in between. Here the CDR3 DNA reads TGTGCCAGCAGTTCCCGACCCACAGTGAACACTGAAGCTTTCTTT. Its translation is CASSSRPTVNTEAFF.

This chain links TRBV19 with TRBJ2-1; 9 positions match TRBD2. CDR3 length: 16 residues. Trimming removed 1 base from V and 2 bases from J; junction bases left unmatched: 3. CDR1 and CDR2 from the germline V gene are LNHDA and SQIVND (reference sequence). CDR3 sequence: CASSIATSGPYNEQFF. Here the CDR3 DNA reads TGTGCCAGTAGTATAGCGACTAGCGGCCCCTACAATGAGCAGTTCTTC.

This sequence joins TRBV10-3 and TRBJ2-5; D gene unclear. The CDR3 sequence is 15 residues long. CDR1 and CDR2 (germline): ENHRY, SYGVKD. V lost 3 bases, J lost 1 base, and 12 bases lay in between. CDR3 DNA: TGTGCCATCAGTGACCCGAGTTGGTCCCAAGAGACCCAGTACTTC. Translated, it gives CAISDPSWSQETQYF.

The chain carries TRBV4-2 and TRBJ2-1, with 12 bases that match TRBD2. The CDR3 length is 16 residues. CDR1 LGHNA and CDR2 YNFKEQ come from the germline V gene. Losses at the gene ends were 4 bases for V and 9 bases for J; bases not matched to a gene: 10. The CDR3 DNA reads TGTGCCAGCAGCCCGCTAGCGGGAGGGCCGCGTTCTGAGCAGTTCTTC. Its protein product is CASSPLAGGPRSEQFF.

The chain joins TRBV15 to TRBJ2-5; 7 bases line up with TRBD2. This CDR3 contains 17 residues. V lost 0 bases, J lost 5 bases, and 12 bases stayed unmatched. Germline V gene data show CDR1 as LNHNV and CDR2 as YYDKDF (reference sequence). The CDR3 DNA is TGTGCCACCAGCAGAGAACTAGCGATAACTAGTCGGGAGACCCAGTACTTC. Protein sequence: CATSRELAITSRETQYF.

CDR3 sequence: CATSDWSGPDTQYF. The CDR3 bases are TGTGCCACCAGTGATTGGTCGGGTCCAGATACGCAGTATTTT. The chain employs TRBV24-1 and TRBJ2-3; the D is unclear. Deletions cut 2 bases from V and 4 bases from J, with 9 bases between. The CDR3 covers 14 residues. In germline, CDR1 is KGHDR, CDR2 SFDVKD.

The CDR3 DNA sequence: TGCGCCAGCAGTGAATCAGGGGTGTATCAGCCCCAGCATTTT. Its protein product is CASSESGVYQPQHF. V and J are TRBV10-2 and TRBJ1-5, with a possible D match to TRBD1 (6 bases). This CDR3 is 14 amino acids long. Germline V gives CDR1 WSHSY, CDR2 SAAADI. V shed 3 bases and J shed 5 bases, with 11 bases lying between them.